A selection of T cell receptor beta chains follows, all from one sample in a study of control samples from healthy donors and cancer patients. Profiling relied on immunoSEQ multiplex PCR, and the TCRdb table lists in-frame clones only, not all of them. Here the sample spans tens of thousands of clones, 82% being singletons. The sample comprised blood. The receptors were gathered from a woman aged 55-70 years in good health. The CDR3 runs from the conserved cysteine through the conserved F or W. The order of the fields is V gene, CDR3 protein.

v_call: TRBV5-1
cdr3_aa: CASSLGPNEKLFF

v_call: TRBV10-2
cdr3_aa: CASRAAVNTDTQYF

v_call: TRBV7-9
cdr3_aa: CASSLIAGRNTEAFF

v_call: TRBV7-2
cdr3_aa: CASKGLPDTQYF

v_call: TRBV7-9
cdr3_aa: CASSPQGALTNEQFF

v_call: TRBV7-9
cdr3_aa: CASSQIQGAGTEAFF

v_call: TRBV9
cdr3_aa: CASSGQDRLANNEQFF

v_call: TRBV7-2
cdr3_aa: CASSVGYGENTEAFF

v_call: TRBV9
cdr3_aa: CASSAPGVTEAFF

v_call: TRBV4-1
cdr3_aa: CASSRLGIGEQFF

v_call: TRBV2
cdr3_aa: CASSEGGNSGNTIYF

v_call: TRBV7-2
cdr3_aa: CASSRPKGTEAFF

v_call: TRBV10-2
cdr3_aa: CASSATSMETQYF

v_call: TRBV19
cdr3_aa: CASSLSRGEQFF

v_call: TRBV11-2
cdr3_aa: CASSLSGFTEAFF

v_call: TRBV4-2
cdr3_aa: CASSQDLLGGPIANEQFF

v_call: TRBV5-1
cdr3_aa: CASREDNYGYTF